This is a list of T cell receptor beta chains from one sample in a study of blood T cell repertoires in COVID-19. Sequenced by immunoSEQ multiplex PCR; TCRdb stores in-frame clones only, minus some. The table includes roughly 160,000 clones, 84% detected once. The sequenced sample was peripheral blood. These TCRs come from a man aged 18 to 30 with active or convalescent COVID-19. CDR3s include the opening cysteine and the closing phenylalanine or tryptophan.

j_call: TRBJ1-1; v_call: TRBV12-3/TRBV12-4; cdr3_aa: CASSERGAEAFF
j_call: TRBJ2-1; v_call: TRBV19; cdr3_aa: CASSTLAGPYNEQFF
j_call: TRBJ1-5; v_call: TRBV28; cdr3_aa: CASSFGRGDQPQHF
j_call: TRBJ2-7; v_call: TRBV11-2; cdr3_aa: CASRQQGNSYEQYF
j_call: TRBJ1-1; v_call: TRBV3-1/TRBV3-2; cdr3_aa: CASSRGGLYTEAFF
j_call: TRBJ1-6; v_call: TRBV11-3; cdr3_aa: CASSTDRESPLHF
j_call: TRBJ1-2; v_call: TRBV5-3; cdr3_aa: CARIWGEGGAGDTF
j_call: TRBJ2-1; v_call: TRBV4-1; cdr3_aa: CASSRGQGDNEQFF
j_call: TRBJ1-4; v_call: TRBV5-1; cdr3_aa: CASSLAGQGAGEKLFF
j_call: TRBJ1-3; v_call: TRBV7-9; cdr3_aa: CASIRGFSGNTIYF
j_call: TRBJ2-7; v_call: TRBV6-1; cdr3_aa: CASSDLHSGVYEQYF
j_call: TRBJ1-3; v_call: TRBV30; cdr3_aa: CAWSVSSGNTIYF
j_call: TRBJ1-6; v_call: TRBV20-1; cdr3_aa: CSASGVPRGSYNSPLHF
j_call: TRBJ2-7; v_call: TRBV6-2/TRBV6-3; cdr3_aa: CASSGGASGSSYEQYF
j_call: TRBJ2-7; v_call: TRBV21-1; cdr3_aa: CASSQLRFRDREPYEQYF
j_call: TRBJ2-2; v_call: TRBV30; cdr3_aa: CAWSIGRGELFF
j_call: TRBJ2-1; v_call: TRBV24-1; cdr3_aa: CATSDPGLAGQQFF
j_call: TRBJ1-6; v_call: TRBV2; cdr3_aa: CASSGQENSPLHF
j_call: TRBJ1-6; v_call: TRBV6-1; cdr3_aa: CASSERGNSPLHF
j_call: TRBJ1-5; v_call: TRBV2; cdr3_aa: CASSQTYSNQPQHF
j_call: TRBJ1-2; v_call: TRBV7-9; cdr3_aa: CASSLGEHYGYTF
j_call: TRBJ1-1; v_call: TRBV28; cdr3_aa: CASSFAWGQGTEAFF
j_call: TRBJ1-5; v_call: TRBV28; cdr3_aa: CASSRDSSYSNQPQHF
j_call: TRBJ2-7; v_call: TRBV2; cdr3_aa: CATRSGPTYEQYF
j_call: TRBJ2-5; v_call: TRBV3-1/TRBV3-2; cdr3_aa: CASSHRTGGETQYF
j_call: TRBJ2-1; v_call: TRBV7-2; cdr3_aa: CASSPGLASYNEQFF
j_call: TRBJ2-5; v_call: TRBV7-2; cdr3_aa: CASSLAWQQETQYF
j_call: TRBJ1-1; v_call: TRBV30; cdr3_aa: CAWTLEANTEAFF
j_call: TRBJ1-4; v_call: TRBV7-9; cdr3_aa: CASSTSTQGLYEKLFF
j_call: TRBJ1-2; v_call: TRBV3-1/TRBV3-2; cdr3_aa: CASSPGNRGGGYTF
j_call: TRBJ2-5; v_call: TRBV2; cdr3_aa: CASRITSGQETQYF
j_call: TRBJ1-5; v_call: TRBV15; cdr3_aa: CATSRTGQGQPQHF
j_call: TRBJ1-4; v_call: TRBV7-2; cdr3_aa: CASSLAGQGGGKLFF
j_call: TRBJ1-5; v_call: TRBV5-8; cdr3_aa: CASSLDGRGNNQPQHF
j_call: TRBJ2-1; v_call: TRBV7-2; cdr3_aa: CASSRSRGGLYNEQFF
j_call: TRBJ1-6; v_call: TRBV5-1; cdr3_aa: CASSLAVGAYNSPLHF
j_call: TRBJ1-5; v_call: TRBV6-1; cdr3_aa: CASSEMVDSHSNQPQHF
j_call: TRBJ1-2; v_call: TRBV7-9; cdr3_aa: CASSLQGLVDGYTF
j_call: TRBJ2-7; v_call: TRBV12-3/TRBV12-4; cdr3_aa: CASGRGNEQYF
j_call: TRBJ1-2; v_call: TRBV14; cdr3_aa: CASRRTGYGYTF
j_call: TRBJ2-2; v_call: TRBV6-5; cdr3_aa: CASSLNSGIGELFF
j_call: TRBJ1-1; v_call: TRBV14; cdr3_aa: CASSQEYREWTEAFF
j_call: TRBJ2-2; v_call: TRBV2; cdr3_aa: CASSYLPTNTGELFF
j_call: TRBJ2-3; v_call: TRBV21-1; cdr3_aa: CASSTPSSGKADTQYF
j_call: TRBJ1-6; v_call: TRBV28; cdr3_aa: CASSWTYDRNSPLHF
j_call: TRBJ2-4; v_call: TRBV19; cdr3_aa: CASRLTTLAKNIQYF
j_call: TRBJ2-2; v_call: TRBV6-5; cdr3_aa: CASRNTGQTGELFF
j_call: TRBJ2-3; v_call: TRBV7-9; cdr3_aa: CASIGLAGDTQYF
j_call: TRBJ2-5; v_call: TRBV15; cdr3_aa: CATSRGLAQETQYF
j_call: TRBJ2-7; v_call: TRBV11-2; cdr3_aa: CASSRPGQGKHEQYF
j_call: TRBJ2-1; v_call: TRBV18; cdr3_aa: CASSPRLAGGFSYNEQFF
j_call: TRBJ1-1; v_call: TRBV19; cdr3_aa: CASLQGPGTEAFF
j_call: TRBJ2-3; v_call: TRBV30; cdr3_aa: CAWSLADTDTQYF
j_call: TRBJ1-3; v_call: TRBV7-9; cdr3_aa: CASSYTGQGSGNTIYF
j_call: TRBJ2-1; v_call: TRBV5-1; cdr3_aa: CASSFYTAGLRNEQFF
j_call: TRBJ1-1; v_call: TRBV28; cdr3_aa: CASSLGTGGGAFF
j_call: TRBJ2-7; v_call: TRBV3-1/TRBV3-2; cdr3_aa: CASSRQETYEQYF
j_call: TRBJ1-1; v_call: TRBV5-5; cdr3_aa: CASSFRQVGGNTEAFF
j_call: TRBJ1-3; v_call: TRBV3-1/TRBV3-2; cdr3_aa: CASSSDRGIRGSGNTIYF
j_call: TRBJ1-1; v_call: TRBV29-1; cdr3_aa: CSAGAGAYTEAFF